These 15 T cell receptor beta chains were sequenced from one sample in a study of blood T cells in healthy people across ages. The second PCR ran about 6 to 11 cycles with a sample-barcoded 5' primer and J-beta primers. From the 5' RACE reads, TCRdb called clonotypes with MiXCR, one entry per CDR3 protein. The profile shows about 1,500,000 distinct CDR3 sequences, approximately 38% of them singletons. The sample comprised blood. These receptor sequences come from a woman aged 18-35 years in good health.

A few counts support this clonotype. This chain joins TRBV29-1 and TRBJ1-5; D possibly corresponds to TRBD1 (6 bases). The V end was cut by 4 bases, the J end by 3 bases, with 16 bases between. This CDR3 has 15 residues. Germline assignment: CDR1 SQVTM and CDR2 ANQGSEA. CDR3 nucleotides: TGCAGCGTTGGGGGGGGCCAGGGCCCCAATCAGCCCCAGCATTTT. Translation gives CSVGGGQGPNQPQHF.

The sample holds a few counts of this clonotype. DNA of the CDR3: TGTGCCAGCAGCTCCCGACTAGCGGGAGAGGTCACAGATACGCAGTATTTT. Amino acid sequence: CASSSRLAGEVTDTQYF. The V and J genes are TRBV11-2 and TRBJ2-3; 12 bases are a match to TRBD2. The V gene end was trimmed by 4 bases and the J gene end by 2 bases; junction bases not matched to a gene: 7. CDR1 SGHAT and CDR2 FQNNGV come from the germline V gene. There are 17 residues in the CDR3.

The chain recombines TRBV3-1 with TRBJ2-1; the D is unclear. Germline loops: CDR1 LGHDT, CDR2 YNNKEL (reference sequence). Trimming shortened V by 1 base and J by 5 bases, and 9 bases separated the two germline ends. CDR3 length: 14 amino acids. For the CDR3, the DNA is TGTGCCAGCAGCCAAGCGGGTCAAAACAATGAGCAGTTCTTC. This encodes CASSQAGQNNEQFF.

This clonotype was seen a few times. The rearrangement uses TRBV9 and TRBJ1-2, with D perhaps matching TRBD1 (6 bases). Germline CDR1 is SGDLS and CDR2 is YYNGEE. The CDR3 is 16 amino acids. With 6 bases removed from V and 0 bases from J, the gap between germline ends came to 18 bases. The chain's CDR3 is CASTPAGASPNYGYTF. The CDR3 bases are TGTGCCAGCACCCCGGCGGGGGCTTCCCCTAACTATGGCTACACCTTC.

The rearrangement joins TRBV6-2 or TRBV6-3 to TRBJ2-7; D not certain. The CDR3 contains 11 residues. V gave up 7 bases and J gave up 6 bases, with 10 bases separating them. CDR1 MNHEY and CDR2 SVGEGT come from the germline V gene. Here the CDR3 DNA reads TGTGCCAGCACCTCCAGGCCCGAGCAGTACTTC. This gives the protein CASTSRPEQYF.

The sample holds a few counts of this clonotype. The rearrangement uses TRBV6-1 and TRBJ2-2; 7 bases map to TRBD2. Germline CDR1 MNHNS, CDR2 SASEGT. CDR3 length: 15 residues. Losses at the gene ends were 6 bases for V and 1 base for J; bases not matched to a gene: 5. CDR3 region: CASRSLAMNTGELFF. Here the CDR3 DNA reads TGTGCCAGCAGATCACTAGCGATGAACACCGGGGAGCTGTTTTTT.

This clonotype has a handful of counts. The rearrangement joins TRBV20-1 to TRBJ2-1; 7 bases map to TRBD1. After removal of 1 base from V and 5 bases from J, the junction contained 11 bases not matched to a gene. This CDR3 spans 16 amino acids. Germline-derived CDR1 and CDR2 are DFQATT and SNEGSKA (reference sequence). The CDR3 here is CSARAMDDRDDNEQFF. CDR3 DNA sequence: TGCAGTGCTAGAGCCATGGACGACAGGGATGACAATGAGCAGTTCTTC.

The chain has TRBV12-3 or TRBV12-4 and TRBJ1-2; no definite D call. The CDR3 extends over 14 amino acids. The ends were cut back, 7 bases at V and 1 base at J, with 13 bases in the middle. The CDR3 spells CASTTSNDNYGYTF. In DNA form, the CDR3 reads TGTGCCAGCACGACCAGTAACGATAACTATGGCTACACCTTC.

V is TRBV2 and J is TRBJ1-6; D is possibly TRBD1 (5 bases). V was shortened by 7 bases and J by 7 bases, with 14 bases between the two germline ends. This CDR3 region has 14 residues. The V gene's germline CDR1 is SNHLY and CDR2 FYNNEI. CDR3: CASMVEGPNSPLHF. The CDR3, as DNA: TGTGCCAGCATGGTAGAGGGACCAAATTCACCCCTCCACTTT.

The rearrangement links TRBV6-5 to TRBJ1-2; no firm D call. The germline V gene has CDR1 MNHEY and CDR2 SVGAGI. V lost 5 bases, J lost 6 bases, and 13 bases lay in between. The CDR3 is 13 residues long. The CDR3 is CASSGRADDGYTF. The CDR3 DNA sequence: TGTGCCAGCAGTGGGCGGGCAGACGATGGCTACACCTTC.

The V and J genes are TRBV3-1 and TRBJ2-2, with TRBD2 matching over 9 bases. In germline, CDR1 is LGHDT, CDR2 YNNKEL (reference sequence). With 4 bases clipped from V and 5 bases from J, the junction kept 8 bases outside the gene matches. This CDR3 has 16 amino acids. In DNA, the CDR3 is TGTGCCAGCAGCCGTCGGGTTAGCGGGAGTACCGGGGAGCTGTTTTTT. Translation: CASSRRVSGSTGELFF.

This clonotype has at least ten counts. The chain uses TRBV4-1 and TRBJ2-7; D might be TRBD1 or TRBD2, each matching 5 bases. Per germline, CDR1 MGHRA and CDR2 YSYEKL. The CDR3 consists of 14 residues. V lost 2 bases and J 3 bases, leaving 11 bases between the germline ends. CDR3 nucleotide sequence: TGCGCCAGCAGCCAATATAGGGGAGACTACGAGCAGTACTTC. This sequence encodes CASSQYRGDYEQYF.

This chain connects TRBV10-3 to TRBJ2-1, with 8 bases identical to TRBD2. The length of the CDR3 is 18 residues. Trimming removed 6 bases from V and 2 bases from J; junction bases left unmatched: 15. The V gene's germline CDR1 is ENHRY and CDR2 SYGVKD. The chain's CDR3 is CAISASGGGTGTYNEQFF. CDR3 sequence (DNA): TGTGCCATCAGCGCCTCAGGCGGGGGGACGGGAACCTACAATGAGCAGTTCTTC.

This clonotype came up a few times. A single base separates this from a much larger clone, so it may be a read error. This chain uses TRBV29-1 with TRBJ2-7; tentatively, D is TRBD2 (5 bases). The CDR3 consists of 12 residues. Germline V gene sequence: CDR1 SQVTM, CDR2 ANQGSEA. The V end lost 7 bases, the J end lost 7 bases, and 17 bases lay between the germline ends. The CDR3 DNA reads TGCAGCGCCGCGGAGGACCGGGTTGAGCAGTACTTC. Translating gives CSAAEDRVEQYF.

V is TRBV12-3 or TRBV12-4 and J is TRBJ2-7; D is perhaps TRBD2 (6 bases). Trimming stripped 2 bases from V and 3 bases from J, with 14 bases between. The CDR3 contains 15 residues. CDR3 amino acids: CASSLRRGALYEQYF. The CDR3 DNA sequence: TGTGCCAGCAGTTTACGGCGGGGCGCGCTCTACGAGCAGTACTTC.